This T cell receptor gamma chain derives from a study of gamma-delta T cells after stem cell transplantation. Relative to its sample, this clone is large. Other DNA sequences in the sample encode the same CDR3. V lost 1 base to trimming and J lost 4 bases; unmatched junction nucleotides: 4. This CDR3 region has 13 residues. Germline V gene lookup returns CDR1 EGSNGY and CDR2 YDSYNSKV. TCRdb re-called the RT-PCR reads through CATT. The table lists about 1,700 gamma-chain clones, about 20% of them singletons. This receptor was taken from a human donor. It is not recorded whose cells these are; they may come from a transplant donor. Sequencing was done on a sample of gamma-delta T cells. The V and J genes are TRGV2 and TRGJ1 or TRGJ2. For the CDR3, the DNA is TGTGCCACCTGGGACGGACGCTATTATAAGAAACTCTTT. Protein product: CATWDGRYYKKLF.